These T cell receptor beta chains were read from a single sample in a study of blood T cells in healthy people across ages. Via MiXCR, TCRdb re-called the 5' RACE reads, giving one row per CDR3 protein. Of 700,000 or so distinct CDR3 sequences in the sample, about a fifth were seen once. What was sequenced was blood. These TCRs come from a man aged 65 to 85 in good health. CDR3s include the opening cysteine and the closing phenylalanine or tryptophan. A D gene is named only where the DNA matches it firmly. Clone size is not always given. Where it is, it says once, few, many or a class for expanded clones.

CDR3 DNA | CDR3 protein | clone size | J gene | V gene | CDR3 length | D gene
TGTGCCAGCAGCTTATCTCCGGGCACTGAAGCTTTCTTT | CASSLSPGTEAFF | - | TRBJ1-1 | TRBV7-2 | 13 | -
TGCAGCGTTGGGGTCGGCCCGGTGACCACTGAAGCTTTCTTT | CSVGVGPVTTEAFF | - | TRBJ1-1 | TRBV29-1 | 14 | -
TGTGCCAGCAAGCCTTCGTGGGGGGTCGATGAAAAACTGTTTTTT | CASKPSWGVDEKLFF | many | TRBJ1-4 | TRBV2 | 15 | -
TGTGCCAGCAGTGGCTTTGGGACCCAAGAGACCCAGTACTTC | CASSGFGTQETQYF | few | TRBJ2-5 | TRBV25-1 | 14 | -
TGTGCCAGCAGTTACTCGAGGGTTTACACTGAAGCTTTCTTT | CASSYSRVYTEAFF | - | TRBJ1-1 | TRBV6-7 | 14 | -
TGCGCCAGCAGAACCGTTGGGGACAACTCCTACGAGCAGTACTTC | CASRTVGDNSYEQYF | few | TRBJ2-7 | TRBV5-1 | 15 | -
TGTGCCAGCAGCTCGGGCAAGCTTGACACAGATACGCAGTATTTT | CASSSGKLDTDTQYF | - | TRBJ2-3 | TRBV3-1 | 15 | -
TGTGCCAGCTCCCCAGGGACATCGAACATTCAGTACTTC | CASSPGTSNIQYF | few | TRBJ2-4 | TRBV18 | 13 | -
TGCAGTGCTAGAGCTCAGGGGTACGGGGACGACAATGAGCAGTTCTTC | CSARAQGYGDDNEQFF | few | TRBJ2-1 | TRBV20-1 | 16 | -
TGCAGTGCTAGAGGACAGGGGCTGAGGGAAAAACTGTTTTTT | CSARGQGLREKLFF | - | TRBJ1-4 | TRBV20-1 | 14 | TRBD1
TGTGCCAGCAGCGGTCGACAGGGCAGCACAGATACGCAGTATTTT | CASSGRQGSTDTQYF | - | TRBJ2-3 | TRBV9 | 15 | TRBD1
TGCGCCAGCAGGATTAGCGGGAGCGGTAATGAGCAGTTCTTC | CASRISGSGNEQFF | few | TRBJ2-1 | TRBV5-1 | 14 | TRBD2
TGTGCCAGCAGCCCCTCGTGGGGGAGAAACAACTATGGCTACACCTTC | CASSPSWGRNNYGYTF | - | TRBJ1-2 | TRBV14 | 16 | -
TGCGCCAGCAGCTCCCATCCGGGACAGGGGGCTTCGGGGGCCAACGTCCTGACTTTC | CASSSHPGQGASGANVLTF | - | TRBJ2-6 | TRBV5-1 | 19 | TRBD1
TGTGCCAGCAGCTTGGACAGGGGGCGCAACAATGAGCAGTTCTTC | CASSLDRGRNNEQFF | - | TRBJ2-1 | TRBV7-2 | 15 | TRBD1
TGCGCCAGCAGCCAAGAGGGGACAGGGATGACCTACAATGGGCAGTTCTTC | CASSQEGTGMTYNGQFF | - | TRBJ2-1 | TRBV4-3 | 17 | TRBD1
TGTGCCAGCAGCGCAAGCGCGGGGGCGCAAGGCTACACCTTC | CASSASAGAQGYTF | few | TRBJ1-2 | TRBV7-6 | 14 | -
TGCAGTGCTAGAGATCGGGCTAGCGGAGTGCTGTTTTTT | CSARDRASGVLFF | - | TRBJ2-2 | TRBV20-1 | 13 | TRBD2
TGTGCCAGCAGCTTAGAGCCGGAGGATACGCAGTATTTT | CASSLEPEDTQYF | - | TRBJ2-3 | TRBV7-7 | 13 | -
TGTGCCATCGAAAAGGGGGGCTTCACCTACGAGCAGTACTTC | CAIEKGGFTYEQYF | - | TRBJ2-7 | TRBV14 | 14 | -
TGCGCCAGCAGCTTGGGGAGGGTCAATTCACCCCTCCACTTT | CASSLGRVNSPLHF | - | TRBJ1-6 | TRBV5-1 | 14 | -
TGTGCCAGCAGTTACGGGGAGGCCTCCTACAATGAGCAGTTCTTC | CASSYGEASYNEQFF | many | TRBJ2-1 | TRBV6-6 | 15 | -
TGTGCCAGCAGTGCCCCTGGAAGTGGCTACACCTTC | CASSAPGSGYTF | - | TRBJ1-2 | TRBV12-3/TRBV12-4 | 12 | -
TGTGCCAGCAGCAAAGAACAGGGTATCGCTGAAGCTTTCTTT | CASSKEQGIAEAFF | - | TRBJ1-1 | TRBV7-9 | 14 | -
TGTGCCAGCAGTCCTAGCAGAGTGTACACAGATACGCAGTATTTT | CASSPSRVYTDTQYF | once | TRBJ2-3 | TRBV12-3/TRBV12-4 | 15 | -
TGTGCCAGCAGCCCTACTAGCGGAAGGAACACCGGGGAGCTGTTTTTT | CASSPTSGRNTGELFF | few | TRBJ2-2 | TRBV12-3/TRBV12-4 | 16 | TRBD2
TGTGCCAGCAGCAGGGACCCCTCCTACAATGAGCAGTTCTTC | CASSRDPSYNEQFF | few | TRBJ2-1 | TRBV7-9 | 14 | -
TGCAGTGCCCGAGGGCGAGCGGAAGAGACCCAGTACTTC | CSARGRAEETQYF | - | TRBJ2-5 | TRBV20-1 | 13 | -
TGTGCCAGCAGCTTAGTTGCTTCAGGGACTGGAAACACCATATATTTT | CASSLVASGTGNTIYF | few | TRBJ1-3 | TRBV7-8 | 16 | -